Presented here are 24 T cell receptor beta chains from one specimen sequenced in a study of cytomegalovirus exposure and HLA in healthy donors. Both 60 Vbeta primers and 13 Jbeta primers went into the PCR. The repertoire was sequenced with immunoSEQ multiplex PCR; TCRdb's copy has only in-frame clones and lacks some. The sample lists some 200,000 clones, about 80% occurring once. The sample consisted of PBMCs. These receptors were taken from a woman aged 40 to 55 in good health and CMV-seronegative.

V usage is TRBV6-5 and J usage is TRBJ2-7, with 7 bases identical to TRBD2. CDR3 length: 13 residues. With V trimmed by 0 bases and J by 6 bases, 2 bases remained unmatched. The germline V gene has CDR1 MNHEY and CDR2 SVGAGI. The CDR3 loop is CASSYSTGGEQYF. In DNA, the CDR3 is TGTGCCAGCAGTTACTCGACGGGGGGCGAGCAGTACTTC.

Note on this clone: The sample has other DNA sequences that encode this CDR3 too. V usage is TRBV27 and J usage is TRBJ2-3; 7 nucleotides line up with TRBD1. The CDR3 contains 13 residues. Germline V lookup: CDR1 MNHEY, CDR2 SMNVEV (reference sequence). V was pared by 5 bases and J by 3 bases, with 2 bases of the junction left unmatched. In DNA form, the CDR3 reads TGTGCCAGCAGTCCCAGGGGGACAGATACGCAGTATTTT. It codes for CASSPRGTDTQYF.

The chain recombines TRBV10-3 with TRBJ1-4; the D is unclear. Trimming shortened V by 10 bases and J by 5 bases, and 17 bases separated the two germline ends. This CDR3 is built from 14 residues. Germline CDR1 ENHRY, CDR2 SYGVKD. The CDR3 bases are TGTGCCACCACCCCATCCCGGGAGAATGAAAAACTGTTTTTT. This gives the protein CATTPSRENEKLFF.

The rearrangement links TRBV7-2 to TRBJ1-4; D remains unclear. V was trimmed by 2 bases and J by 4 bases, leaving 8 bases between them. CDR1 and CDR2 (germline): SGHTA, FQGNSA. The CDR3 has 14 residues. The CDR3 coding sequence is TGTGCCAGCAGCTTATCACTGCTTAATGAAAAACTGTTTTTT. Translation: CASSLSLLNEKLFF.

The table lists this clone with a few counts. V usage is TRBV5-4 and J usage is TRBJ1-4; 8 bases match TRBD1. Germline CDR1 reads SGHNT; CDR2 reads YYREEE (reference sequence). V trimming: 0 bases; J trimming: 3 bases; junction bases outside the gene matches: 1. CDR3 length equals 15 residues. CDR3 DNA: TGTGCCAGCAGCTTGGCGGGACAGGCTAATGAAAAACTGTTTTTT. Translating gives CASSLAGQANEKLFF. The full variable domain, with the rest looked up from reference TRBV5-4 and TRBJ1-4, is ETGVTQSPTHLIKTRGQQVTLRCSSQSGHNTVSWYQQALGQGPQFIFQYYREEENGRGNFPPRFSGLQFPNYSSELNVNALELDDSALYLCASSLAGQANEKLFFGSGTQLSVL.

The chain couples TRBV19 to TRBJ1-2, with 9 bases matching TRBD1. With V trimmed by 9 bases and J by 4 bases, 6 bases remained unmatched. CDR1 is LNHDA and CDR2 is SQIVND in the germline V gene (reference sequence). This CDR3 comprises 13 residues. The CDR3 region is CASRDRVSYGYTF. CDR3 DNA: TGTGCCAGCAGGGACAGGGTATCCTATGGCTACACCTTC.

This clone came up once. This chain links TRBV6-6 with TRBJ1-2; no definite D call. The CDR3 extends over 11 amino acids. The germline gives CDR1 MNHNY, CDR2 SVGAGI (reference sequence). V lost 4 bases, J lost 6 bases, and 6 bases lay in between. The CDR3 DNA sequence: TGTGCCAGCAGTTCTGAGGATGGCTACACCTTC. It codes for CASSSEDGYTF.

The chain couples TRBV10-1 to TRBJ1-1; 11 bases match TRBD1. The CDR3 sequence is 15 residues long. Germline V lookup: CDR1 WNHNN, CDR2 SYGVQD (reference sequence). V dropped 6 bases and J dropped 1; count of bases not matched to a gene: 4. CDR3: CASSPGQGANTEAFF. CDR3 DNA: TGCGCCAGCAGCCCTGGACAGGGGGCGAACACTGAAGCTTTCTTT.

The V call is TRBV7-6, the J call TRBJ2-3, with 7 bases aligning to TRBD1. This CDR3 contains 14 residues. Trimming took 4 bases from V and 2 from J; bases not matched to a gene: 3. Germline values: CDR1 SGHVS, CDR2 FNYEAQ. CDR3 sequence: CASSWDRDTDTQYF. The CDR3 nucleotides are TGTGCCAGCAGCTGGGACAGAGACACAGATACGCAGTATTTT.

The chain is built from TRBV2 and TRBJ2-1, with 14 bases lining up with TRBD2. This CDR3 has 16 amino acids. CDR1 is SNHLY, CDR2 FYNNEI, per germline. J gave up 3 bases and V 8 bases, and 6 bases lay outside the gene matches. Here the CDR3 reads CASRGTSGGRYNEQFF. The CDR3, as DNA: TGTGCCAGCCGAGGGACTAGCGGGGGTCGCTACAATGAGCAGTTCTTC. The variable domain in full, with the rest retrieved from reference TRBV2 and TRBJ2-1, is EPEVTQTPSHQVTQMGQEVILRCVPISNHLYFYWYRQILGQKVEFLVSFYNNEISEKSEIFDDQFSVERPDGSNFTLKIRSTKLEDSAMYFCASRGTSGGRYNEQFFGPGTRLTVL.

The rearrangement links TRBV7-6 to TRBJ2-2, with 9 bases matching TRBD1. Germline CDR1 and CDR2: SGHVS and FNYEAQ. CDR3 length: 15 amino acids. V lost 5 bases and J lost 4; bases outside the gene matches: 5. The CDR3 here is CASSQGTGRTGELFF. As DNA, the CDR3 is TGTGCCAGCAGCCAGGGGACAGGGCGCACCGGGGAGCTGTTTTTT. Supplemented by reference TRBV7-6 and TRBJ2-2, the full variable domain reads GAGVSQSPRYKVTKRGQDVALRCDPISGHVSLYWYRQALGQGPEFLTYFNYEAQQDKSGLPNDRFSAERPEGSISTLTIQRTEQRDSAMYRCASSQGTGRTGELFFGEGSRLTVL.

V and J are TRBV30 and TRBJ2-1, with D maybe TRBD2 (7 bases). CDR3 size: 15 residues. From germline, CDR1 is GTSNPN and CDR2 SVGIG (reference sequence). Deletions cut 0 bases from V and 3 bases from J, with 12 bases between. This chain's CDR3 is CAWSVGGGVYNEQFF. The CDR3 DNA follows: TGTGCCTGGAGTGTAGGGGGGGGCGTCTACAATGAGCAGTTCTTC.

The chain employs TRBV30 and TRBJ1-1, with D possibly TRBD1 on 6 matching bases. Germline V gene sequence: CDR1 GTSNPN, CDR2 SVGIG (reference sequence). The V gene lost 1 base and the J gene lost 5 bases, with 11 bases spanning the gap. There are 13 residues in the CDR3. The CDR3 sequence is CAWSARGGTEAFF. The CDR3 DNA is TGTGCCTGGAGTGCAAGGGGGGGGACTGAAGCTTTCTTT.

The V and J genes are TRBV29-1 and TRBJ1-4; 7 positions match TRBD1. The germline V gene has CDR1 SQVTM and CDR2 ANQGSEA. Trimming at V came to 4 bases and at J to 4 bases, leaving 3 bases not matched to a gene. The CDR3 contains 13 residues. CDR3 residues: CSVVGTDNEKLFF. CDR3 nucleotides: TGCAGCGTTGTAGGGACAGATAATGAAAAACTGTTTTTT.

The rearrangement links TRBV6-1 to TRBJ2-7; 7 nucleotides match TRBD1. The CDR3 is made up of 15 amino acids. The J segment lost 5 bases and the V segment lost 5 bases, leaving 12 bases of the junction unmatched. CDR1 MNHNS and CDR2 SASEGT come from the germline V gene. The CDR3 region is CASSQTLQGLNEQYF. The CDR3 DNA reads TGTGCCAGCAGTCAAACTCTACAGGGGCTCAACGAGCAGTACTTC.

The V gene is TRBV9, the J gene TRBJ1-2; a weak D match, TRBD1 (5 bases). Germline CDR1 and CDR2: SGDLS and YYNGEE. Between the trimmed V and J ends, which lost 5 bases and 7 bases, there was a span of 15 bases. This CDR3 has 13 amino acids. Here the CDR3 DNA reads TGTGCCAGCAGTTCAGGGTCGCCTGGTGGCTACACCTTC. Translated, it gives CASSSGSPGGYTF.

This chain connects TRBV5-1 to TRBJ2-5; D might be TRBD2 (5 bases). The CDR3 covers 13 residues. V lost 2 bases and J lost 5, with 10 bases in between. CDR1 SGHRS and CDR2 YFSETQ come from the germline V gene. This CDR3 is CASSFFGGETQYF. In DNA form, the CDR3 reads TGCGCCAGCAGCTTTTTCGGCGGGGAGACCCAGTACTTC.

The rearrangement links TRBV2 to TRBJ2-7; D possibly corresponds to TRBD2 (5 bases). This CDR3 region has 12 residues. CDR1 and CDR2 (germline): SNHLY, FYNNEI. The germline V and J ends were trimmed by 5 bases and 4 bases, with 9 bases remaining between them. The CDR3 DNA sequence: TGTGCCAGCAGTCTAGCATGGTACGAGCAGTACTTC. Its protein product is CASSLAWYEQYF.

The chain is built from TRBV29-1 and TRBJ1-3; TRBD1 is a possible D gene (5 bases). Per germline, CDR1 SQVTM and CDR2 ANQGSEA. V gave up 4 bases and J gave up 9 bases, with 16 bases separating them. The CDR3 length is 13 residues. This CDR3 reads CSVAPGGSGTIYF. In nucleotides, the CDR3 is TGCAGCGTTGCCCCGGGGGGATCGGGCACCATATATTTT.

J is TRBJ1-1 and V is TRBV19; D gene unclear. V was trimmed by 6 bases and J by 4 bases, leaving 9 bases between them. Germline V lookup: CDR1 LNHDA, CDR2 SQIVND (reference sequence). CDR3 length: 12 residues. The CDR3 bases are TGTGCCAGTAGGGCGGGATCCACTGAAGCTTTCTTT. Its protein product is CASRAGSTEAFF.

The rearrangement joins TRBV14 to TRBJ1-5; D is uncertain. V shed 4 bases and J shed 1 base, with 5 bases lying between them. This CDR3 region has 13 residues. Germline CDR1 and CDR2: SGHDN and FVKESK. The CDR3 DNA is TGTGCCAGCAGCCTCTTCAGCAATCAGCCCCAGCATTTT. It yields the protein CASSLFSNQPQHF.

The chain joins TRBV30 to TRBJ1-5; weak D call: TRBD1 (5 bases). This CDR3 is built from 13 residues. Germline loops: CDR1 GTSNPN, CDR2 SVGIG (reference sequence). The V end was cut by 3 bases, the J end by 3 bases, with 9 bases between. The CDR3 loop is CAWSTGVNQPQHF. The CDR3 nucleotides read TGTGCCTGGAGCACGGGGGTCAATCAGCCCCAGCATTTT.

This clone was picked up one time. The chain couples TRBV21-1 to TRBJ1-5; the table assigns TRBD1, which was not confirmed against the DNA. TRBV21-1 is a listed pseudogene. The CDR3 length is 14 residues. CDR3 sequence reads: CASSTTGNHQPQHF. The DNA for the CDR3 is TGTGCCAGCAGCACGACAGGGAATCATCAGCCCCAGCATTTT.

The chain combines TRBV2 with TRBJ1-1; D remains ambiguous. The V gene lost 0 bases and the J gene lost 11 bases, with 10 bases spanning the gap. The CDR3 is 12 residues long. Germline CDR1 and CDR2: SNHLY and FYNNEI. CDR3 in amino acids: CASSEAGTLAFF. In DNA form, the CDR3 reads TGTGCCAGCAGTGAAGCGGGCACGTTGGCTTTCTTT.